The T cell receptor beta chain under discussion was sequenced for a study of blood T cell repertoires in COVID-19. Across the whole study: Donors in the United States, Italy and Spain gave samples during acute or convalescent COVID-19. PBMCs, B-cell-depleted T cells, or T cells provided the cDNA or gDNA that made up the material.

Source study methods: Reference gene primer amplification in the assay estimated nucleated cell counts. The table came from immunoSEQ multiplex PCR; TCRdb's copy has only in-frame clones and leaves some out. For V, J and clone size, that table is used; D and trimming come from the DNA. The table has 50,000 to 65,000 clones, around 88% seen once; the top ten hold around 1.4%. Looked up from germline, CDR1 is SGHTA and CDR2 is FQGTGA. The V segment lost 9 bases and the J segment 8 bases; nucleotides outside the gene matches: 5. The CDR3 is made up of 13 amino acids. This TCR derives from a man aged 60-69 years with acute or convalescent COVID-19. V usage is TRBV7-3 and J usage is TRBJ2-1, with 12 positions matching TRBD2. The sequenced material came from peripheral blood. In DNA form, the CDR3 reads TGTGCCAGTCGACTAGCGGGGGTCGATGAGCAGTTCTTC. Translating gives CASRLAGVDEQFF. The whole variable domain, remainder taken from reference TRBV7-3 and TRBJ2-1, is GAGVSQTPSNKVTEKGKYVELRCDPISGHTALYWYRQSLGQGPEFLIYFQGTGAADDSGLPNDRFFAVRPEGSVSTLKIQRTERGDSAVYLCASRLAGVDEQFFGPGTRLTVL.